These T cell receptor beta chains were read from a single sample in a study of graft-versus-host responses after intestinal transplantation. Using immunoSEQ multiplex PCR, the repertoire was profiled, and TCRdb retains in-frame clones only, with some absent. The sample has approximately 97,000 clones, 91% seen once. These receptors' antigens are unknown. This specimen consisted of unstimulated CD4+ T cells sorted from spleen or lymph node cells, obtained before transplant. These receptors all come from a human donor who was the organ donor for an intestinal transplant. CDR3s include the opening cysteine and the closing phenylalanine or tryptophan. The D gene is left open where the match is weak. Size is stated for part of the rows, as once, few or many counts, or as a class when the clone is expanded.

clone_size d_call cdr3_length j_call v_call cdr3_aa cdr3_nt
NA TRBD2 13 TRBJ2-7 TRBV28 CASSLTGGYKQYF TGTGCCAGCAGCCTTACCGGGGGGTATAAGCAGTACTTC
once NA 15 TRBJ1-3 TRBV28 CASSPNRVSGNTIYF TGTGCCAGCAGTCCGAACAGGGTATCAGGAAACACCATATATTTT
NA TRBD2 13 TRBJ2-5 TRBV2 CASSGSGQETQYF TGTGCCAGCAGTGGTAGCGGGCAAGAGACCCAGTACTTC
NA TRBD1 14 TRBJ1-5 TRBV2 CASSGQGRNQPQHF TGTGCCAGCAGTGGACAGGGTAGGAATCAGCCCCAGCATTTT
NA TRBD1 14 TRBJ1-3 TRBV30 CALRDRLSGNTIYF TGTGCCCTGAGGGACAGGCTCTCTGGAAACACCATATATTTT
NA TRBD1 14 TRBJ2-7 TRBV4-1 CASSLGQGDYEQYF TGCGCCAGCAGCCTAGGACAGGGTGATTACGAGCAGTACTTC
NA TRBD1 14 TRBJ1-2 TRBV10-3 CAISERQGVKGYTF TGTGCCATCAGTGAGAGACAGGGGGTGAAAGGCTACACCTTC
NA TRBD1 13 TRBJ2-7 TRBV5-1 CASRGTGPTRQYF TGCGCCAGCCGGGGGACAGGCCCTACGAGGCAGTACTTC
few NA 15 TRBJ1-4 TRBV2 CASSEIGRGREKLFF TGTGCCAGCAGTGAGATCGGCAGGGGTAGGGAAAAACTGTTTTTT
once NA 13 TRBJ1-2 TRBV2 CASSVTPSSGYTF TGTGCCAGCAGTGTTACGCCATCGAGTGGCTACACCTTC
once NA 13 TRBJ1-5 TRBV15 CATSRDMGHPQHF TGTGCCACCAGCAGAGATATGGGACACCCCCAGCATTTT
NA TRBD1 15 TRBJ2-1 TRBV7-2 CASSPDRGSYNEQFF TGTGCCAGCAGCCCCGACAGGGGGAGTTACAATGAGCAGTTCTTC
NA NA 14 TRBJ2-7 TRBV5-1 CASSLVTGSYEQYF TGCGCCAGCAGCTTGGTTACAGGATCCTACGAGCAGTACTTC
NA TRBD2 18 TRBJ2-3 TRBV4-2 CASSQDLVSGGATDTQYF TGTGCCAGCAGCCAAGATTTAGTTAGCGGGGGGGCCACAGATACGCAGTATTTT
NA NA 14 TRBJ1-6 TRBV5-4 CASSPSGLNSPLHF TGTGCCAGCAGCCCCAGTGGGCTTAATTCACCCCTCCACTTT
NA NA 15 TRBJ1-3 TRBV19 CASSRLRGLGNTIYF TGTGCCAGTAGTCGACTCAGGGGTCTAGGAAACACCATATATTTT
NA NA 16 TRBJ2-2 TRBV7-3 CASSLTSGANTGELFF TGTGCCAGCAGCTTAACGTCAGGGGCGAACACCGGGGAGCTGTTTTTT
NA TRBD1 15 TRBJ1-2 TRBV27 CASSRFGQDHYGYTF TGTGCCAGCAGCCGATTCGGACAGGACCACTATGGCTACACCTTC
NA TRBD1 13 TRBJ2-1 TRBV27 CASRTRDSNEQFF TGTGCCAGCAGAACCCGGGACAGCAATGAGCAGTTCTTC
NA NA 15 TRBJ1-2 TRBV5-1 CASSFITGDPYGYTF TGCGCCAGCAGCTTCATAACAGGAGACCCCTATGGCTACACCTTC
NA NA 16 TRBJ1-1 TRBV4-2 CASSQEWLLPNTEAFF TGTGCCAGCAGCCAAGAGTGGCTTCTCCCCAACACTGAAGCTTTCTTT
NA NA 15 TRBJ1-1 TRBV7-8 CASSLRLPRGTEAFF TGTGCCAGCAGCTTACGGCTCCCCCGGGGAACTGAAGCTTTCTTT
NA TRBD1 15 TRBJ1-2 TRBV4-1 CASSQVQGARNGYTF TGCGCCAGCAGCCAAGTGCAGGGGGCGCGTAATGGCTACACCTTC
NA TRBD2 15 TRBJ2-7 TRBV5-6 CATTRRGGSSYEQYF TGTGCCACAACTCGACGCGGGGGGAGCTCCTACGAGCAGTACTTC
NA TRBD1 12 TRBJ2-7 TRBV30 CAWGQGTYEQYF TGTGCCTGGGGACAGGGAACCTACGAGCAGTACTTC
NA TRBD2 17 TRBJ2-3 TRBV9 CASSVAKLAGITDTQYF TGTGCCAGCAGCGTAGCTAAGCTAGCGGGGATCACAGATACGCAGTATTTT
NA TRBD2 15 TRBJ2-5 TRBV6-1 CASSVGLAGGPKQYF TGTGCCAGCAGTGTGGGACTAGCGGGGGGGCCGAAGCAGTACTTC
NA TRBD1 15 TRBJ2-1 TRBV4-2 CASSDRDGSYNEQFF TGTGCCAGCAGCGACAGGGACGGATCATACAATGAGCAGTTCTTC
NA TRBD1 16 TRBJ2-7 TRBV7-8 CASSLAVTGGPYEQYF TGTGCCAGCAGCTTAGCGGTCACAGGGGGACCCTACGAGCAGTACTTC
few NA 15 TRBJ1-6 TRBV19 CASNSQGRAKSPLHF TGTGCCAGTAATTCCCAGGGGCGGGCAAAGTCACCCCTCCACTTT
NA NA 14 TRBJ1-2 TRBV7-2 CASSQSRVGRGYTF TGTGCCAGCAGCCAAAGCAGGGTCGGAAGAGGCTACACCTTC
NA TRBD2 15 TRBJ2-1 TRBV4-2 CASSQAGGIDNEQFF TGTGCCAGCAGCCAAGCGGGGGGGATCGACAATGAGCAGTTCTTC
NA TRBD1 14 TRBJ1-2 TRBV7-2 CASSTRDSIYGYTF TGTGCCAGCAGCACCCGGGACAGCATCTATGGCTACACCTTC
NA NA 15 TRBJ1-3 TRBV6-1 CASRPDRGSGNTIYF TGTGCCAGCAGACCCGACAGAGGCTCTGGAAACACCATATATTTT
NA NA 14 TRBJ1-6 TRBV6-1 CASSDGRVDSPLHF TGTGCCAGCAGTGATGGCAGGGTGGATTCACCCCTCCACTTT
NA NA 15 TRBJ1-6 TRBV6-1 CANSEASPYNSPLHF TGTGCCAACAGTGAAGCGTCCCCTTATAATTCACCCCTCCACTTT
NA NA 15 TRBJ1-4 TRBV4-1 CASSQPGALGEKLFF TGCGCCAGCAGCCAACCAGGGGCCCTCGGTGAAAAACTGTTTTTT
NA TRBD1 14 TRBJ1-2 TRBV6-5 CASRGETGDYGYTF TGTGCCAGCAGGGGGGAGACAGGGGACTATGGCTACACCTTC
NA NA 15 TRBJ1-3 TRBV4-1 CASSQERRQKNTIYF TGCGCCAGCAGCCAAGAGCGTAGACAAAAAAACACCATATATTTT
NA TRBD1 14 TRBJ1-2 TRBV28 CASSFPTGIFGYTF TGTGCCAGCAGTTTTCCGACAGGGATTTTTGGCTACACCTTC
NA TRBD2 16 TRBJ2-5 TRBV10-1 CANTLSDLAGGETQYF TGCGCCAACACCCTTTCTGATCTAGCGGGAGGAGAGACCCAGTACTTC